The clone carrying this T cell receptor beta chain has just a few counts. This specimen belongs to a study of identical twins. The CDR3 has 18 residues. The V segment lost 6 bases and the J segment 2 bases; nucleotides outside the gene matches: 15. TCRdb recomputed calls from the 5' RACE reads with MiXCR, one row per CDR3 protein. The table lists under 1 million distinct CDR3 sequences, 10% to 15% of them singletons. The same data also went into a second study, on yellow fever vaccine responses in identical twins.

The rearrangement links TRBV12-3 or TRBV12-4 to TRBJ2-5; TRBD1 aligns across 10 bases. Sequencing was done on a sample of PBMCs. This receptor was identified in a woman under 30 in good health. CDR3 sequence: CASSPRDRGTRGQETQYF. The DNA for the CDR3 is TGTGCCAGCAGCCCTAGGGACAGGGGCACGAGAGGGCAAGAGACCCAGTACTTC.